One and the same sample provided the 15 T cell receptor beta chains below, sequenced in a study of T-cell memory formation after mild COVID-19. Each CDR3 protein is one row after TCRdb ran MiXCR on the 5' RACE reads. The sample lists fewer than 650,000 distinct CDR3 sequences; about a fifth were seen once. What was sequenced was PBMCs or a T cell subset sorted from them (not recorded which). These receptors were obtained from an adult woman who had mild COVID-19 (a few samples of this study predate the infection). Cell type and time point are not known.

The genes are TRBV6-5 and TRBJ1-4; tentatively, D is TRBD1 (5 bases). The germline V gene encodes CDR1 MNHEY and CDR2 SVGAGI. The V gene lost 6 bases and the J gene lost 2 bases, with 7 bases spanning the gap. This CDR3 spans 13 amino acids. The CDR3 bases are TGTGCCAGCAGGGGGGAGACTAATGAAAAACTGTTTTTT. Amino acid sequence: CASRGETNEKLFF.

The genes are TRBV20-1 and TRBJ2-7; 8 nucleotides match TRBD1. The CDR3 has 11 amino acids. J lost 6 bases, V lost 5 bases, and 3 bases had no gene match. The V gene's germline CDR1 is DFQATT and CDR2 SNEGSKA (reference sequence). The CDR3 DNA sequence: TGCAGTGCTTTACAGGGGGGCGAGCAGTACTTC. Protein: CSALQGGEQYF.

This chain connects TRBV6-2 or TRBV6-3 to TRBJ2-1; 7 bases match TRBD2. Germline V gene sequence: CDR1 MNHEY, CDR2 SVGEGT. The junction had 8 bases not matched to a gene; V was cut back by 0 bases and J by 9 bases. The CDR3 consists of 15 residues. The CDR3 reads CASSYSPGGNGEQFF. The CDR3 DNA sequence: TGTGCCAGCAGTTACTCGCCGGGAGGAAACGGTGAGCAGTTCTTC.

This clonotype was observed a handful of times. This sequence joins TRBV5-5 and TRBJ2-5, with D uncertain. V was pared by 4 bases and J by 5 bases, with 18 bases between. There are 15 residues in the CDR3. Germline V lookup: CDR1 SGHKS, CDR2 YYEKEE (reference sequence). This chain's CDR3 is CASSLTTGARETQYF. The CDR3 nucleotides are TGTGCCAGCAGCCTCACTACGGGCGCACGGGAGACCCAGTACTTC.

The rearrangement uses TRBV3-1 and TRBJ2-5, with a weak D call TRBD1 (6 bases). The CDR3 totals 14 residues. The V and J ends lost 0 bases and 3 bases respectively, with 8 bases between them. Germline V CDR1 and CDR2: LGHDT, YNNKEL (reference sequence). The CDR3 DNA sequence: TGTGCCAGCAGCCAAGAACACAGGGAAGAGACCCAGTACTTC. Amino acid sequence: CASSQEHREETQYF.

In its sample, this clonotype was seen a few times. The V call is TRBV12-3 or TRBV12-4, the J call TRBJ2-7; 10 bases fit TRBD2. The CDR3 covers 15 residues. V was clipped by 6 bases and J by 7 bases; unmatched bases: 12. In DNA, the CDR3 is TGTGCCAGCAGCCGACTAGCGGGTCCTGTCGGTGAGCAGTACTTC. It encodes CASSRLAGPVGEQYF.

The chain joins TRBV24-1 to TRBJ2-2; 11 bases map to TRBD2. The ends lost 0 bases at V and 0 bases at J; junction bases unmatched: 8. This CDR3 has 20 residues. Germline CDR1 reads KGHDR; CDR2 reads SFDVKD. This chain's CDR3 is CATSDLGSGLAAPNTGELFF. The CDR3, as DNA: TGTGCCACCAGTGATTTGGGTTCGGGACTAGCGGCGCCGAACACCGGGGAGCTGTTTTTT.

The chain couples TRBV6-2 or TRBV6-3 to TRBJ1-5; 7 bases are shared with TRBD1. Looked up from germline, CDR1 is MNHEY and CDR2 is SVGEGT. The CDR3 covers 13 residues. The ends lost 7 bases at V and 2 bases at J; junction bases unmatched: 2. The CDR3 reads CASIDRGNQPQHF. CDR3 DNA: TGTGCCAGCATAGACAGGGGCAATCAGCCCCAGCATTTT.

The chain has TRBV12-3 or TRBV12-4 and TRBJ1-5, with D uncertain. The V and J ends lost 3 bases and 7 bases respectively, with 7 bases between them. The CDR3 runs 12 residues. This CDR3 is CASSFGSQPQHF. CDR3 DNA: TGTGCCAGCAGTTTCGGGTCGCAGCCCCAGCATTTT.

The gene calls are TRBV15 and TRBJ1-2; D is perhaps TRBD1 (5 bases). The CDR3 covers 14 residues. Trimming left V 1 base short and J 7 bases short, with 13 bases between. Germline V gives CDR1 LNHNV, CDR2 YYDKDF (reference sequence). The CDR3 DNA follows: TGTGCCACCAGCAGAGGGCCAGTAGGGGTTGGCTACACCTTC. Its protein product is CATSRGPVGVGYTF.

This clonotype occurred many times. This chain connects TRBV30 to TRBJ2-5; either TRBD1 or TRBD2 may fit D (6 bases each). The length of the CDR3 is 13 residues. Trimming stripped 5 bases from V and 0 bases from J, with 10 bases between. From germline, CDR1 is GTSNPN and CDR2 SVGIG (reference sequence). The CDR3 nucleotides read TGTGCCTGGGGACGGGGGCACCAAGAGACCCAGTACTTC. As protein: CAWGRGHQETQYF.

The chain carries TRBV7-6 and TRBJ1-6; TRBD1 is a possible D gene (6 bases). The CDR3 is 16 amino acids. Germline V gene lookup returns CDR1 SGHVS and CDR2 FNYEAQ. The ends were cut back, 0 bases at V and 10 bases at J, with 16 bases in the middle. The CDR3: CASSLAGGRGVSPLHF. In nucleotides, the CDR3 is TGTGCCAGCAGCTTAGCGGGTGGCAGGGGAGTGTCACCCCTCCACTTT.

This clonotype was found a few times. The CDR3 is CASSLGPPAYEQYF. Here the CDR3 DNA reads TGCGCCAGCAGCTTGGGTCCACCCGCCTACGAGCAGTACTTC. The chain uses TRBV5-1 and TRBJ2-7; D unresolved. The ends were cut back, 0 bases at V and 2 bases at J, with 9 bases in the middle. Germline-derived CDR1 and CDR2 are SGHRS and YFSETQ. The CDR3 extends over 14 amino acids.

In its sample, this clonotype was seen a few times. The chain employs TRBV6-5 and TRBJ2-3, with 11 positions matching TRBD2. V lost 7 bases and J lost 4; bases outside the gene matches: 7. From germline, CDR1 is MNHEY and CDR2 SVGAGI. The CDR3 covers 15 residues. The CDR3 nucleotides are TGTGCCAGCACCTCCCAACTAGCGGGAGCAGATACGCAGTATTTT. Residues: CASTSQLAGADTQYF.

This clonotype showed up many times. The chain combines TRBV19 with TRBJ2-7; D possibly corresponds to TRBD2 (6 bases). This CDR3 comprises 14 residues. Trimming left V 3 bases short and J 1 base short, with 10 bases between. Germline V CDR1 and CDR2: LNHDA, SQIVND (reference sequence). CDR3 coding DNA: TGTGCCAGTAGTATGACTAGAAGGTCCTACGAGCAGTACTTC. It yields the protein CASSMTRRSYEQYF.